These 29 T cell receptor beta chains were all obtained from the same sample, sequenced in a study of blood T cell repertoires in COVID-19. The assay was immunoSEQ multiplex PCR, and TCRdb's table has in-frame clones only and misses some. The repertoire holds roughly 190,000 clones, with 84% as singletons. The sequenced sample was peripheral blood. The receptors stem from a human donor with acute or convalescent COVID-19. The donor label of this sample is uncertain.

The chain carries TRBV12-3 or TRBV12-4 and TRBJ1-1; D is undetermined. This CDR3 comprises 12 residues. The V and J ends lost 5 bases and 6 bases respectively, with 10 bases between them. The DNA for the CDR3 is TGTGCCAGCAGTCTCCCTCGGGCTGAAGCTTTCTTT. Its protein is CASSLPRAEAFF.

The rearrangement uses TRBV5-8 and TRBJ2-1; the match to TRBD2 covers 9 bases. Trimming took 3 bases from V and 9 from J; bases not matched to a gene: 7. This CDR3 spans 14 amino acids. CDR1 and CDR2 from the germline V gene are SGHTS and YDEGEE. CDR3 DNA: TGTGCCAGCAGCTCGCGAGCGGGAGGAATTGAGCAGTTCTTC. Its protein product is CASSSRAGGIEQFF.

CDR3 sequence reads: CASSMGQGGGQYF. The CDR3 bases are TGTGCCAGCAGCATGGGACAGGGAGGAGGGCAGTACTTC. This chain links TRBV28 with TRBJ2-7; 9 nucleotides line up with TRBD1. The CDR3 extends over 13 amino acids. Germline V gene data show CDR1 as MDHEN and CDR2 as SYDVKM. V lost 6 bases and J lost 9; bases outside the gene matches: 9.

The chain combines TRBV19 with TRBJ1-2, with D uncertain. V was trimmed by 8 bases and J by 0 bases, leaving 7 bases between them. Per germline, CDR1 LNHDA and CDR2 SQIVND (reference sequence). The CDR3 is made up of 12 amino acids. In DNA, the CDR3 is TGTGCCAGTGCCGGAGCTAACTATGGCTACACCTTC. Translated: CASAGANYGYTF.

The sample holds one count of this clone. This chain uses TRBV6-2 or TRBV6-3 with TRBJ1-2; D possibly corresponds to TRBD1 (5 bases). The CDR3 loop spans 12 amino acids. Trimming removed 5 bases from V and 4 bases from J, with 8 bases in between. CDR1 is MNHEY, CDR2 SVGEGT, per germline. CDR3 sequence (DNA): TGTGCCAGCAGTGCGACAGCCTATGGCTACACCTTC. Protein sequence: CASSATAYGYTF.

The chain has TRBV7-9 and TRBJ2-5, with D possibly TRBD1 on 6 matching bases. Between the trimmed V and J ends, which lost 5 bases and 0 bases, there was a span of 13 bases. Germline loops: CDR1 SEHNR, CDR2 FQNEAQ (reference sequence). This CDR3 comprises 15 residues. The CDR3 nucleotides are TGTGCCAGCAGCCAACAGGGAAGGAACCAAGAGACCCAGTACTTC. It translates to CASSQQGRNQETQYF.

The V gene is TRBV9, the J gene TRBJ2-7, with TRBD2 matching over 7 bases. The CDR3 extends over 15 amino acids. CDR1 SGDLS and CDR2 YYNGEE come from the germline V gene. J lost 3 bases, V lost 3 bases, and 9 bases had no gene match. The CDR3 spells CASSAGTSAIYEQYF. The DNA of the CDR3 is TGTGCCAGCAGCGCAGGAACTAGCGCGATCTACGAGCAGTACTTC. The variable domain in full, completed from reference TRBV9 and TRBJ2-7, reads DSGVTQTPKHLITATGQRVTLRCSPRSGDLSVYWYQQSLDQGLQFLIQYYNGEERAKGNILERFSAQQFPDLHSELNLSSLELGDSALYFCASSAGTSAIYEQYFGPGTRLTVT.

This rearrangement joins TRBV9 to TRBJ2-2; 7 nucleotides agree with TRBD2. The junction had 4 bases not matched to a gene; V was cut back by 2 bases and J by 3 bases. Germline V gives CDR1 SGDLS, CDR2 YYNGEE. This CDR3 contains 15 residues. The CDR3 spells CASSVSSGDTGELFF. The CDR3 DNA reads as TGTGCCAGCAGCGTTTCTAGCGGAGACACCGGGGAGCTGTTTTTT.

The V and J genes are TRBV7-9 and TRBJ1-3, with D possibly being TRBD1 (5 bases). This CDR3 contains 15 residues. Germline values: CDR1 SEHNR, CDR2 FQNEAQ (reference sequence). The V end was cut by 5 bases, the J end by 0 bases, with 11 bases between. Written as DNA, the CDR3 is TGTGCCAGCAGCCCGACGGGGGGCTCTGGAAACACCATATATTTT. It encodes CASSPTGGSGNTIYF.

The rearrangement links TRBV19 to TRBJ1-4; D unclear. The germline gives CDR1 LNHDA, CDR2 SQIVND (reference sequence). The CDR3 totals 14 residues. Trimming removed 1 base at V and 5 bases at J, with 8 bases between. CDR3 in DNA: TGTGCCAGTAGTATAGGGATGGAGAATGAAAAACTGTTTTTT. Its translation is CASSIGMENEKLFF. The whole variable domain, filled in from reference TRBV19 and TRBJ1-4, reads DGGITQSPKYLFRKEGQNVTLSCEQNLNHDAMYWYRQDPGQGLRLIYYSQIVNDFQKGDIAEGYSVSREKKESFPLTVTSAQKNPTAFYLCASSIGMENEKLFFGSGTQLSVL.

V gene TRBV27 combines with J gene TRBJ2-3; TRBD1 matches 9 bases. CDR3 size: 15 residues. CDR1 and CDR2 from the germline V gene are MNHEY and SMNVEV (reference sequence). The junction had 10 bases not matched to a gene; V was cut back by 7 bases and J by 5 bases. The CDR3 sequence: CASTSGDRAGDTQYF. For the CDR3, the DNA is TGTGCCAGCACCTCGGGGGACAGGGCGGGAGATACGCAGTATTTT.

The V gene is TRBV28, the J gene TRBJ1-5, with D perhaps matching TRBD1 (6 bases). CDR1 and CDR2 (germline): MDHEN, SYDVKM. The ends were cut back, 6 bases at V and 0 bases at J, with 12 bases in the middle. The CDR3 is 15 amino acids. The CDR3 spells CASRGGGYSNQPQHF. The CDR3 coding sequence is TGTGCCAGCAGGGGCGGGGGCTATAGCAATCAGCCCCAGCATTTT. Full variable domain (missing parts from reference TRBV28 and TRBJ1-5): DVKVTQSSRYLVKRTGEKVFLECVQDMDHENMFWYRQDPGLGLRLIYFSYDVKMKEKGDIPEGYSVSREKKERFSLILESASTNQTSMYLCASRGGGYSNQPQHFGDGTRLSIL.

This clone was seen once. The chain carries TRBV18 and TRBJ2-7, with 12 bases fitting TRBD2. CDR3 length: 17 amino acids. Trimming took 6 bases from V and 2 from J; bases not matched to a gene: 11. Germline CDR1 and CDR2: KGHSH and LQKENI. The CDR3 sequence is CASSQRTGLAGTYEQYF. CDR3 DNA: TGTGCCAGCTCGCAGCGGACCGGACTAGCGGGAACCTACGAGCAGTACTTC.

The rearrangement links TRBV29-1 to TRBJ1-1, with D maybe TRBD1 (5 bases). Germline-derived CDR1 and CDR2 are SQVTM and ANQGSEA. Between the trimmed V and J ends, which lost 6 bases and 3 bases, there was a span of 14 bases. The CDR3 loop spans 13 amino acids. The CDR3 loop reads CSVGGGWDTEAFF. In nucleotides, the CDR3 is TGCAGCGTCGGGGGGGGTTGGGACACTGAAGCTTTCTTT.

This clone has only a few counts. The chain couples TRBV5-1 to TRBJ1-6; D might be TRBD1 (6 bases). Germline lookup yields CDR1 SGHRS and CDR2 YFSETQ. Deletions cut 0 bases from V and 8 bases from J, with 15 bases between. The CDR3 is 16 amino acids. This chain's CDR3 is CASSLAGDTAYSPLHF. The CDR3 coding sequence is TGCGCCAGCAGCTTGGCCGGGGACACGGCGTATTCACCCCTCCACTTT.

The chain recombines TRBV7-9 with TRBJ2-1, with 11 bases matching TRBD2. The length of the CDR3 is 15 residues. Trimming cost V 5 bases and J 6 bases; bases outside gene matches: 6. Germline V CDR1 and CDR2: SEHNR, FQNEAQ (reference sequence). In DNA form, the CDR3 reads TGTGCCAGCAGCCCCGGGACTAGCGGAGCCAATGAGCAGTTCTTC. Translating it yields CASSPGTSGANEQFF.

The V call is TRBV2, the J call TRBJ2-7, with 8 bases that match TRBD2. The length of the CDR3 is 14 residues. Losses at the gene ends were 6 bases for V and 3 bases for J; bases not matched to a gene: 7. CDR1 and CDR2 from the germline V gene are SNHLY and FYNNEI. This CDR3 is CASSVGRGYYEQYF. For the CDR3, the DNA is TGTGCCAGCAGCGTCGGGAGGGGGTACTACGAGCAGTACTTC.

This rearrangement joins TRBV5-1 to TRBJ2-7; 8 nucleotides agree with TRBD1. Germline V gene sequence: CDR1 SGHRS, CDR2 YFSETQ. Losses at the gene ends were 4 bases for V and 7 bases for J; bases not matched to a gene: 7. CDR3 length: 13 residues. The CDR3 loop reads CASSTGQGWEQYF. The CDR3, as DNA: TGCGCCAGCAGCACCGGACAGGGTTGGGAGCAGTACTTC.

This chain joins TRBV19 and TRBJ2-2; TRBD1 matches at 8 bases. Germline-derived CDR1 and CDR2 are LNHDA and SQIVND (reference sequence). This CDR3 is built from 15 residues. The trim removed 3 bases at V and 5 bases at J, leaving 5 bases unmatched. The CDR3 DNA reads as TGTGCCAGTAGTATGGGGACAGGTGGGACCGGGGAGCTGTTTTTT. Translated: CASSMGTGGTGELFF.

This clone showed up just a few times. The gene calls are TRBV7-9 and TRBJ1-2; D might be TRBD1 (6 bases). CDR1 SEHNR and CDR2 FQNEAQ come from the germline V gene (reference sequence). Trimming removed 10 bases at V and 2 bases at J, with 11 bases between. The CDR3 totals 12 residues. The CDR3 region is CATPGQNYGYTF. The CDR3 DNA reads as TGTGCCACCCCTGGACAGAACTATGGCTACACCTTC. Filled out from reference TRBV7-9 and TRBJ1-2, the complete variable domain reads DTGVSQNPRHKITKRGQNVTFRCDPISEHNRLYWYRQTLGQGPEFLTYFQNEAQLEKSRLLSDRFSAERPKGSFSTLEIQRTEQGDSAMYLCATPGQNYGYTFGSGTRLTVV.

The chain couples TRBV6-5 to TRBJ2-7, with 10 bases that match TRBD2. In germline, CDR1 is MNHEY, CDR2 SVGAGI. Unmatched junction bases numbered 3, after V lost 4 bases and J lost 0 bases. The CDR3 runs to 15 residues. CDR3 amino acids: CASSFGTSASYEQYF. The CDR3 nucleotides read TGTGCCAGCAGTTTCGGGACTAGCGCCTCCTACGAGCAGTACTTC.

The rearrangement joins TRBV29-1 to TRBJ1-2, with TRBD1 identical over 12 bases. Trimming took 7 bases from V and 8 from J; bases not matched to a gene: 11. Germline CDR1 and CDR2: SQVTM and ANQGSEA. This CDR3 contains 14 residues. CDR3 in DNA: TGCAGCGAGAGGGACAGGGGGCTGGATGGCGGCTACACCTTC. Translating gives CSERDRGLDGGYTF.

The CDR3 nucleotides are TGCAGTGCTGGTGGGGCTAGCGGGGTACGGGAGCAGTACTTC. The encoded protein is CSAGGASGVREQYF. V and J are TRBV20-1 and TRBJ2-7; 9 nucleotides match TRBD2. The V segment lost 5 bases and the J segment 7 bases; nucleotides outside the gene matches: 12. The germline gives CDR1 DFQATT, CDR2 SNEGSKA (reference sequence). CDR3 length equals 14 residues.

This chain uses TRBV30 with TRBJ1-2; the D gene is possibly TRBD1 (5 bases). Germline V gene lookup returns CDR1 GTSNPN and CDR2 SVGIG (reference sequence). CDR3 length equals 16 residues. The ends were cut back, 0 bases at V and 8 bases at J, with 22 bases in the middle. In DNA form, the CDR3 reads TGTGCCTGGAGTGTATACCTGGGAAGTTGGAGGGGCGGCTACACCTTC. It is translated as CAWSVYLGSWRGGYTF.

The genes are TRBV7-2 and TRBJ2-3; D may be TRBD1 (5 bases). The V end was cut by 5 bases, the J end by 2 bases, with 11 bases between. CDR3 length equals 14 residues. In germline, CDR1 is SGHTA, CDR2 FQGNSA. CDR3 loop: CASSPRGYTDTQYF. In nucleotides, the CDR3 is TGTGCCAGCAGCCCTAGGGGCTACACAGATACGCAGTATTTT.

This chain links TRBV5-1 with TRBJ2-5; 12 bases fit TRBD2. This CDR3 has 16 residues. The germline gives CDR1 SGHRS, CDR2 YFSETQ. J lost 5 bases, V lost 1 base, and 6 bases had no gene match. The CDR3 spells CASSLPTSGSEETQYF. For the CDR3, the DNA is TGCGCCAGCAGCTTGCCGACTAGCGGGAGTGAGGAGACCCAGTACTTC.

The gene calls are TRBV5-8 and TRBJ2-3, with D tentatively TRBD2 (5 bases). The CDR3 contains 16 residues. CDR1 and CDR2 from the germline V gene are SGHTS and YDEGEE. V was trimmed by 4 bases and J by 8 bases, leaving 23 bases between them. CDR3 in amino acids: CASSPYSAGPPRTQYF. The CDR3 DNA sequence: TGTGCCAGCAGCCCCTACTCCGCGGGCCCCCCCCGTACGCAGTATTTT.

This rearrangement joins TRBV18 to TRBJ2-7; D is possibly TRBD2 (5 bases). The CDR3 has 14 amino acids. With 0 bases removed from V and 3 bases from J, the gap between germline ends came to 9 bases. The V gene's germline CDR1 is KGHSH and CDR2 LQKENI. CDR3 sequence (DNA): TGTGCCAGCTCACCACCTAGCGCGAGCTACGAGCAGTACTTC. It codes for CASSPPSASYEQYF.

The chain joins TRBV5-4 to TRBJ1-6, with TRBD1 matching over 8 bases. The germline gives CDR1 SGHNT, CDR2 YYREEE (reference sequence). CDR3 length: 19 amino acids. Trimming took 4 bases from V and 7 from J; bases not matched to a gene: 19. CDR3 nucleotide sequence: TGTGCCAGCAGCGATCGACGGACAGGGTCGGTTCAGATGAATTCACCCCTCCACTTT. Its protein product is CASSDRRTGSVQMNSPLHF. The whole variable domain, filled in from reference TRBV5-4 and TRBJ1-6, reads ETGVTQSPTHLIKTRGQQVTLRCSSQSGHNTVSWYQQALGQGPQFIFQYYREEENGRGNFPPRFSGLQFPNYSSELNVNALELDDSALYLCASSDRRTGSVQMNSPLHFGNGTRLTVT.